The 8 T cell receptor beta chains below were found in one sample sequenced in a study of sequential checkpoint blockade in melanoma. Indicated treatment: randomized to nivolumab then ipilimumab (arm A) or the reverse (arm B). Libraries were prepared by immunoSEQ multiplex PCR; TCRdb keeps only in-frame clonotypes and omits some of them. The top ten hold 9.8% of the sample, which has some 6,100 clones, roughly 26% seen once. The sample consisted of tumor tissue (inferred from file names), taken from a patient given nivolumab and ipilimumab in sequence. The receptors come from a human donor with melanoma.

Only a few counts were recorded for this clone. The V and J genes are TRBV6-7 and TRBJ1-3, with unresolved D. TRBV6-7 has ORF status, its function being uncertain. The CDR3 has 11 amino acids. Trimming pared 2 bases from V and 4 bases from J, leaving 0 bases between. The CDR3 sequence is CASSYGNTIYF. The CDR3 bases are TGTGCCAGCAGTTACGGAAACACCATATATTTT.

The chain recombines TRBV30 with TRBJ1-5, with 8 bases lining up with TRBD1. V shed 2 bases and J 2 bases; nucleotides not matched to a gene: 11. From germline, CDR1 is GTSNPN and CDR2 SVGIG (reference sequence). CDR3 size: 17 residues. CDR3 bases: TGTGCCTGGAGTCTGCGGACAGGGTTATTTCGCAATCAGCCCCAGCATTTT. Translation: CAWSLRTGLFRNQPQHF.

This clone was detected many times. V usage is TRBV11-3 and J usage is TRBJ2-7; 7 nucleotides align to TRBD1. There are 14 residues in the CDR3. After removal of 3 bases from V and 2 bases from J, the junction contained 4 bases not matched to a gene. Germline-derived CDR1 and CDR2 are SGHNT and YENEEA. Here the CDR3 DNA reads TGTGCCAGCAGCTTGGACAGGACCCCCTACGAGCAGTACTTC. Protein product: CASSLDRTPYEQYF.

The chain has TRBV4-1 and TRBJ1-1; perhaps TRBD1 as D (6 bases). Germline loops: CDR1 MGHRA, CDR2 YSYEKL. Deletions cut 1 base from V and 7 bases from J, with 13 bases between. This CDR3 is 14 amino acids long. The CDR3 here is CASSQVGGQVEAFF. In DNA form, the CDR3 reads TGCGCCAGCAGCCAAGTTGGGGGGCAGGTTGAAGCTTTCTTT.

The chain combines TRBV5-1 with TRBJ1-2; a possible D gene is TRBD1 (5 bases). Trimming removed 4 bases at V and 2 bases at J, with 18 bases between. This CDR3 region has 16 residues. Germline CDR1 is SGHRS and CDR2 is YFSETQ. The CDR3 sequence is CASSTVSGVSNYGYTF. The CDR3 bases are TGCGCCAGCAGCACCGTTTCGGGGGTATCGAACTATGGCTACACCTTC.

In its sample, this clone was seen many times. This rearrangement joins TRBV11-3 to TRBJ2-2, with D possibly being TRBD1 or TRBD2 (5 bases each). The CDR3 sequence is 15 residues long. V shed 3 bases and J shed 6 bases, with 14 bases lying between them. Per the germline V gene, CDR1 is SGHNT and CDR2 is YENEEA. Written as DNA, the CDR3 is TGTGCCAGCAGCTTGATATCTCGAGGGGCCGGGGAGCTGTTTTTT. This translates into CASSLISRGAGELFF.

This clone has ten or more counts. This rearrangement joins TRBV11-3 to TRBJ2-7; tentative D call: TRBD2 (6 bases). The CDR3 length is 14 residues. CDR1 SGHNT and CDR2 YENEEA come from the germline V gene. V was shortened by 5 bases and J by 6 bases, with 17 bases between the two germline ends. The CDR3 sequence is CASSDQAGRREQYF. The CDR3 region has the DNA TGTGCCAGCAGCGACCAAGCTGGGAGGCGCGAGCAGTACTTC.

This clone was seen ten or more times. CDR3 nucleotide sequence: TGTGCCAGCAGCTTAGGACAGGCCCAGAACACTGAAGCTTTCTTT. Its translation: CASSLGQAQNTEAFF. V and J are TRBV11-3 and TRBJ1-1; tentative D call: TRBD1 (6 bases). CDR1 and CDR2 (germline): SGHNT, YENEEA. The CDR3 sequence is 15 residues long. With 1 base removed from V and 1 base from J, the gap between germline ends came to 10 bases. Together with reference TRBV11-3 and TRBJ1-1, the CDR3 gives the full variable domain: EAGVVQSPRYKIIEKKQPVAFWCNPISGHNTLYWYLQNLGQGPELLIRYENEEAVDDSQLPKDRFSAERLKGVDSTLKIQPAELGDSAVYLCASSLGQAQNTEAFFGQGTRLTVV.